The TCR beta chain under discussion was sequenced for a study of cytomegalovirus exposure and HLA in healthy donors. Study context: Counted in an early data release were about 85 million unique TCRs from HLA-typed donors. General study results and limits: Whilst most TCR sequences proved rare, a subset of public TCRs occurred across many donors. The only immune exposure information that was available was CMV serostatus.

Comments on this clone: The antigen is undetermined.

PCR used 60 Vbeta primers and 13 Jbeta primers. Generated by immunoSEQ multiplex PCR, the TCRdb table keeps only in-frame clones and is missing some. The data contain around 130,000 clones, roughly four fifths of them seen just once; the ten biggest clones take up roughly 3%. CDR1 DFQATT and CDR2 SNEGSKA come from the germline V gene (reference sequence). The CDR3 has 11 amino acids. The rearrangement links TRBV20-1 to TRBJ1-1; perhaps TRBD1 as D (5 bases). This TCR came from a man aged 30-40 years in good health and CMV-seronegative. Sequenced material: PBMCs. CDR3 in amino acids: CTEGQDTEAFF. In nucleotides, the CDR3 is TGCACGGAGGGGCAGGACACTGAAGCTTTCTTT.